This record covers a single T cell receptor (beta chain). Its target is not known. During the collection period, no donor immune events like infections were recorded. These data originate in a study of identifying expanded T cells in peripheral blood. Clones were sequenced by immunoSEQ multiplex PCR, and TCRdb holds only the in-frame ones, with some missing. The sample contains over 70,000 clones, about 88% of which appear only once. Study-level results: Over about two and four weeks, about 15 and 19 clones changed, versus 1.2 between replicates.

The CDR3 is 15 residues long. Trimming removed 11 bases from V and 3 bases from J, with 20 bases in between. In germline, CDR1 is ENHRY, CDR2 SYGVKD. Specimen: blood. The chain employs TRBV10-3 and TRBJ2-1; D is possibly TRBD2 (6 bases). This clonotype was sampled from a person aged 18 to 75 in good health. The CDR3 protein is CAGGANPRNYNEQFF. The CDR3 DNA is TGTGCCGGAGGGGCTAACCCCAGAAACTACAATGAGCAGTTCTTC.